The 29 T cell receptor beta chains presented below share a single source sample, sequenced in a study of preoperative IRX-2 immunotherapy in early breast cancer. Treatment reported: preoperative locoregional IRX-2 cytokine immunotherapy. TCRdb's copy holds only in-frame clones and misses some; the assay was immunoSEQ multiplex PCR. Among about 33,000 clones listed, about 90% were seen once. Sequencing was performed on tumor tissue, taken after IRX-2 immunotherapy. The receptors stem from a human donor with breast cancer.

V and J are TRBV6-8 and TRBJ2-5; TRBD2 matches at 8 bases. Germline V gene sequence: CDR1 MNHGY, CDR2 SAAAGT. The CDR3 covers 15 residues. V lost 6 bases and J lost 1; bases outside the gene matches: 7. The DNA of the CDR3 is TGTGCCAGCAGGAGACTAGCGTACATCCAAGAGACCCAGTACTTC. It codes for CASRRLAYIQETQYF.

The chain combines TRBV5-1 with TRBJ1-1; 7 bases are a match to TRBD1. CDR1 is SGHRS, CDR2 YFSETQ, per germline. There are 14 residues in the CDR3. V shed 0 bases and J 7 bases; nucleotides not matched to a gene: 6. CDR3 sequence: CASSLETGALEAFF. CDR3 nucleotides: TGCGCCAGCAGCTTGGAAACAGGGGCTCTTGAAGCTTTCTTT. The full variable domain, in which reference TRBV5-1 and TRBJ1-1 provide the parts outside the CDR3, is KAGVTQTPRYLIKTRGQQVTLSCSPISGHRSVSWYQQTPGQGLQFLFEYFSETQRNKGNFPGRFSGRQFSNSRSEMNVSTLELGDSALYLCASSLETGALEAFFGQGTRLTVV.

The chain carries TRBV29-1 and TRBJ2-3, with 8 bases aligning to TRBD2. The CDR3 extends over 15 amino acids. The V gene's germline CDR1 is SQVTM and CDR2 ANQGSEA. With 7 bases clipped from V and 5 bases from J, the junction kept 14 bases outside the gene matches. The CDR3 DNA follows: TGCAGCGGTCTCCCCCCCGGGGGGGCCGGAGATACGCAGTATTTT. It encodes CSGLPPGGAGDTQYF.

This sequence joins TRBV5-1 and TRBJ2-2, with D perhaps TRBD2 (6 bases). CDR1 SGHRS and CDR2 YFSETQ come from the germline V gene. The CDR3 runs 16 residues. V was trimmed by 4 bases and J by 1 base, leaving 14 bases between them. CDR3 coding DNA: TGCGCCAGCAGCCCCGTAGCGGAGGGGAACACCGGGGAGCTGTTTTTT. Amino acids: CASSPVAEGNTGELFF.

The V and J genes are TRBV6-8 and TRBJ2-4, with TRBD2 identical over 7 bases. Germline V gene lookup returns CDR1 MNHGY and CDR2 SAAAGT. V shed 2 bases, J shed 0 bases, and the junction held 10 bases outside the gene matches. The CDR3 sequence is 18 residues long. This CDR3 is CASSYRAGQGLAKNIQYF. CDR3 DNA sequence: TGTGCCAGCAGTTACAGAGCGGGGCAGGGACTAGCCAAAAACATTCAGTACTTC.

The chain joins TRBV10-2 to TRBJ2-2, with TRBD2 identical over 11 bases. The V gene's germline CDR1 is WSHSY and CDR2 SAAADI. This CDR3 contains 15 residues. With V trimmed by 9 bases and J by 7 bases, 10 bases remained unmatched. The CDR3: CASTGTSGAGGELFF. CDR3 bases: TGCGCCAGTACCGGGACTAGCGGTGCGGGCGGGGAGCTGTTTTTT.

The V call is TRBV11-3, the J call TRBJ1-3; D uncertain. V was shortened by 1 base and J by 0 bases, with 4 bases between the two germline ends. CDR1 and CDR2 from the germline V gene are SGHNT and YENEEA. This CDR3 comprises 14 residues. The CDR3 is CASSLGASGNTIYF. The DNA for the CDR3 is TGTGCCAGCAGCTTAGGGGCCTCTGGAAACACCATATATTTT.

The J gene is TRBJ2-7, the V gene TRBV18; 13 nucleotides agree with TRBD2. V lost 4 bases and J lost 4; bases outside the gene matches: 7. CDR3 size: 16 residues. Germline CDR1 and CDR2: KGHSH and LQKENI. The CDR3 is CASSLGLAGVVYEQYF. The DNA of the CDR3 is TGTGCCAGCTCACTCGGACTAGCGGGAGTGGTGTACGAGCAGTACTTC.

V usage is TRBV18 and J usage is TRBJ2-5, with 12 bases lining up with TRBD2. This CDR3 is 15 amino acids long. The J segment lost 3 bases and the V segment lost 2 bases, leaving 1 base of the junction unmatched. Looked up from germline, CDR1 is KGHSH and CDR2 is LQKENI. As DNA, the CDR3 is TGTGCCAGCTCACCAGGACTAGCGGGAAAAGAGACCCAGTACTTC. Translated, it gives CASSPGLAGKETQYF.

V and J are TRBV5-1 and TRBJ2-2, with 12 bases lining up with TRBD2. The V and J ends lost 0 bases and 2 bases, in that order; junction bases with no gene match: 5. CDR1 SGHRS and CDR2 YFSETQ come from the germline V gene. The CDR3 loop spans 18 amino acids. The CDR3, as DNA: TGCGCCAGCAGCTTGGCACCTAGCGGGAGGGCCAACACCGGGGAGCTGTTTTTT. This translates into CASSLAPSGRANTGELFF.

The rearrangement uses TRBV23-1 and TRBJ1-5, with D unresolved. TRBV23-1 is an open reading frame whose function is uncertain. Trimming took off 6 bases at V and 2 bases at J, with 14 bases between the two ends. The CDR3 runs to 15 residues. The CDR3 region has the DNA TGCGCCAGCAGCCCCCAGCAGGTTGGCAATCAGCCCCAGCATTTT. Protein sequence: CASSPQQVGNQPQHF.

The chain employs TRBV7-1 and TRBJ1-2; TRBD1 is a possible D gene (6 bases). TRBV7-1 is identified as an open reading frame with a role that is uncertain. This CDR3 region has 13 residues. V gave up 4 bases and J gave up 7 bases, with 13 bases separating them. As DNA, the CDR3 is TGTGCCAGCAGCTTAGATCCGGGGGCTGGCTACACCTTC. Translating it yields CASSLDPGAGYTF.

The chain employs TRBV19 and TRBJ1-3, with D unclear. Trimming removed 3 bases from V and 0 bases from J, with 6 bases in between. There are 14 residues in the CDR3. CDR1 and CDR2 from the germline V gene are LNHDA and SQIVND (reference sequence). In nucleotides, the CDR3 is TGTGCCAGTAGTATGGGGAGCTCTGGAAACACCATATATTTT. The encoded protein is CASSMGSSGNTIYF.

The CDR3 sequence: CASSLVGGQGRRNEQFF. The CDR3 DNA reads TGCGCCAGCAGCTTGGTCGGTGGGCAGGGGAGGAGAAATGAGCAGTTCTTC. This chain connects TRBV5-1 to TRBJ2-1; the D call may be TRBD1 or TRBD2 (6 bases each). The CDR3 covers 17 residues. CDR1 and CDR2 from the germline V gene are SGHRS and YFSETQ. Trimming removed 0 bases from V and 7 bases from J, with 20 bases in between.

This clone was observed a few times. V is TRBV7-1 and J is TRBJ1-2; 9 bases agree with TRBD1. TRBV7-1 is annotated as an ORF whose role is uncertain. Losses at the gene ends were 5 bases for V and 4 bases for J; bases not matched to a gene: 14. The CDR3 is made up of 17 amino acids. The CDR3 sequence is CASSPTKGQGGGYGYTF. In DNA form, the CDR3 reads TGTGCCAGCAGCCCGACAAAGGGACAGGGTGGAGGCTATGGCTACACCTTC.

The CDR3 region has the DNA TGTGCCAGTAGTATCCGCGGACAGGCCTGGGGTGAGCAGTTCTTC. Translated, it gives CASSIRGQAWGEQFF. This chain joins TRBV19 and TRBJ2-1, with 7 bases that match TRBD1. Germline V CDR1 and CDR2: LNHDA, SQIVND (reference sequence). J was trimmed by 9 bases and V by 3 bases; bases with no gene match: 11. The CDR3 is 15 amino acids.

This chain uses TRBV11-3 with TRBJ1-1; a weak D match, TRBD1 (6 bases). Germline V lookup: CDR1 SGHNT, CDR2 YENEEA. The V end lost 3 bases, the J end lost 1 base, and 12 bases lay between the germline ends. The CDR3 consists of 15 residues. Written as DNA, the CDR3 is TGTGCCAGCAGCTTTCGGGGGGCTAGGAACACTGAAGCTTTCTTT. This encodes CASSFRGARNTEAFF.

This chain connects TRBV11-3 to TRBJ1-2; D is undetermined. The V and J ends lost 1 base and 8 bases respectively, with 14 bases between them. Germline V gives CDR1 SGHNT, CDR2 YENEEA. The CDR3 sequence is 14 residues long. The CDR3, as DNA: TGTGCCAGCAGCTTAGGGAATTCGGGGTGGGGCTACACCTTC. This sequence encodes CASSLGNSGWGYTF.

The gene calls are TRBV30 and TRBJ1-1, with 7 bases lining up with TRBD1. The CDR3 runs to 13 residues. Germline CDR1 and CDR2: GTSNPN and SVGIG (reference sequence). Trimming at V came to 0 bases and at J to 11 bases, leaving 9 bases not matched to a gene. The CDR3 protein is CAWSVSDRLMAFF. Written as DNA, the CDR3 is TGTGCCTGGAGTGTGTCGGACAGGCTGATGGCTTTCTTT. The variable domain in full, with the rest retrieved from reference TRBV30 and TRBJ1-1, is SQTIHQWPATLVQPVGSPLSLECTVEGTSNPNLYWYRQAAGRGLQLLFYSVGIGQISSEVPQNLSASRPQDRQFILSSKKLLLSDSGFYLCAWSVSDRLMAFFGQGTRLTVV.

The chain joins TRBV29-1 to TRBJ1-1; D is ambiguous. CDR3 length: 14 amino acids. Germline CDR1 and CDR2: SQVTM and ANQGSEA. Trimming pared 8 bases from V and 4 bases from J, leaving 20 bases between. In DNA form, the CDR3 reads TGCAGCTCCAAACCCGGGAGTGGTAGCACTGAAGCTTTCTTT. Amino acid sequence: CSSKPGSGSTEAFF.

The table lists this clone with a few counts. V and J are TRBV15 and TRBJ2-1; 9 positions match TRBD2. V was pared by 0 bases and J by 4 bases, with 4 bases of the junction left unmatched. CDR3 length: 16 amino acids. The V gene's germline CDR1 is LNHNV and CDR2 YYDKDF (reference sequence). CDR3 sequence (DNA): TGTGCCACCAGCAGAGATCAGCTAGCGGGGTACAATGAGCAGTTCTTC. Amino acid sequence: CATSRDQLAGYNEQFF.

The gene calls are TRBV22-1 and TRBJ1-1; TRBD1 is taken as the D call from the table, unchecked against the DNA. TRBV22-1 is designated a pseudogene. The length of the CDR3 is 12 residues. The CDR3: CASRTGGTEAFF. The CDR3 DNA reads as TGTGCCAGCCGAACAGGGGGCACTGAAGCTTTCTTT.

The V call is TRBV6-8, the J call TRBJ1-1; D may be TRBD1 (5 bases). V lost 4 bases and J lost 5, with 8 bases in between. Germline CDR1 reads MNHGY; CDR2 reads SAAAGT. This CDR3 has 12 amino acids. This chain's CDR3 is CASSSRVTEAFF. The CDR3 nucleotides are TGTGCCAGCAGTTCCAGGGTTACTGAAGCTTTCTTT.

The chain employs TRBV18 and TRBJ1-4; D is ambiguous. Germline V lookup: CDR1 KGHSH, CDR2 LQKENI. Trimming cost V 0 bases and J 3 bases, with 11 bases left between them. This CDR3 spans 16 amino acids. This chain's CDR3 is CASSPPARGANEKLFF. CDR3 sequence (DNA): TGTGCCAGCTCACCACCGGCCCGGGGAGCTAATGAAAAACTGTTTTTT.

The chain combines TRBV5-1 with TRBJ1-4; a possible D gene is TRBD1 (5 bases). V lost 5 bases, J lost 3 bases, and 11 bases lay in between. The germline V gene encodes CDR1 SGHRS and CDR2 YFSETQ. The CDR3 totals 14 residues. The CDR3 loop is CASRLDRSNEKLFF. CDR3 DNA sequence: TGCGCCAGCAGACTTGACAGATCTAATGAAAAACTGTTTTTT.

A remark on this clone: Germline and junction disagree at one end, which may indicate a read error. The J gene is TRBJ1-6, the V gene TRBV6-4; D is ambiguous. This CDR3 is built from 16 residues. CDR1 and CDR2 from the germline V gene are MRHNA and SNTAGT. CDR3 amino acids: CAISELPTWMDSPLHF. CDR3 DNA: TGTGCCATCAGTGAGTTACCCACGTGGATGGATTCACCCCTCCACTTT.

The chain joins TRBV29-1 to TRBJ2-1; 9 bases fit TRBD2. V gave up 5 bases and J gave up 2 bases; unmatched junction bases: 4. The CDR3 is made up of 14 amino acids. Germline values: CDR1 SQVTM, CDR2 ANQGSEA. The CDR3 here is CSVLTSGPYNEQFF. For the CDR3, the DNA is TGCAGCGTTCTGACTAGCGGCCCCTACAATGAGCAGTTCTTC.

CDR3 in DNA: TGTGCCAGCAGCTTAGCAGCCGGGTGGGAGCAGTTCTTC. Translating gives CASSLAAGWEQFF. This sequence joins TRBV5-2 and TRBJ2-1; the D segment call TRBD2 is taken from the table without a DNA check. TRBV5-2 is a pseudogene. The CDR3 is made up of 13 amino acids.

The chain employs TRBV7-6 and TRBJ1-1; D call uncertain. The CDR3 sequence is 15 residues long. Germline values: CDR1 SGHVS, CDR2 FNYEAQ. V lost 1 base and J lost 4, with 13 bases in between. CDR3 region: CASSLVLGIGTEAFF. As DNA, the CDR3 is TGTGCCAGCAGCTTAGTCCTGGGGATCGGCACTGAAGCTTTCTTT. Full variable domain (missing parts from reference TRBV7-6 and TRBJ1-1): GAGVSQSPRYKVTKRGQDVALRCDPISGHVSLYWYRQALGQGPEFLTYFNYEAQQDKSGLPNDRFSAERPEGSISTLTIQRTEQRDSAMYRCASSLVLGIGTEAFFGQGTRLTVV.